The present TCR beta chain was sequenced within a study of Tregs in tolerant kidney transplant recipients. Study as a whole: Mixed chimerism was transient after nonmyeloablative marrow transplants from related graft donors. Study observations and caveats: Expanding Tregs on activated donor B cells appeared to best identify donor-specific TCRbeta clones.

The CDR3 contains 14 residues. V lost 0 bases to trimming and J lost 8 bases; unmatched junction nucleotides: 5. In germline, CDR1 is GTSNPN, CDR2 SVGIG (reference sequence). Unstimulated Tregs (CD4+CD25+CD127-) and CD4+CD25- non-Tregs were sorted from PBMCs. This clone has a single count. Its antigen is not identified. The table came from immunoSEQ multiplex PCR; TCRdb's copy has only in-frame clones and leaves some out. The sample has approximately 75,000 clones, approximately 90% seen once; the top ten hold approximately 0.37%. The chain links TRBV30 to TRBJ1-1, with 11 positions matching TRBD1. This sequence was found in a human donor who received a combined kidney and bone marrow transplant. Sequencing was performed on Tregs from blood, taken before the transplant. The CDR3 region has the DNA TGTGCCTGGAGTGTAGGACAGGGGGCAGGGGAAGCTTTCTTT. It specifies CAWSVGQGAGEAFF.